Sequencing of this TCR beta chain was carried out in a study of T cell repertoires in cytomegalovirus infection. Study details: Evidence of both CMV infection and a matching HLA type came from public TCR beta signatures.

Germline lookup yields CDR1 LNHDA and CDR2 SQIVND (reference sequence). The CDR3 runs 13 residues. Trimming took 6 bases from V and 2 from J, leaving 8 bases between them. TCRdb re-analysed the reads in MiXCR, keeping a single row per CDR3 protein. The sample includes approximately 500,000 distinct CDR3 sequences, around a quarter of them seen just once. Study findings and constraints: Carriage of CMV together with the relevant HLA was identifiable through cumulative public TCR beta family frequency. Predominance within the ex vivo response was attributable to HLA-C-restricted CMV-specific TCR beta clonotypes.

This clonotype showed up just a few times. What it binds is not known. The receptor comes from a human donor in good health (CMV status not recorded). Some clones in this sample may be carry-over from other donors' samples. The sequenced sample consisted of PBMCs. This rearrangement joins TRBV19 to TRBJ1-3; D is ambiguous. CDR3 loop: CASRILAGNTIYF. DNA for the CDR3: TGTGCCAGTAGGATTTTAGCTGGAAACACCATATATTTT.